This T cell receptor (beta chain) was found in a study of control samples from healthy donors and cancer patients. The CDR3 covers 13 residues. Between the trimmed V and J ends, which lost 1 base and 5 bases, there was a span of 9 bases. Germline V CDR1 and CDR2: MGHRA, YSYEKL. Clones were sequenced by immunoSEQ multiplex PCR, and TCRdb holds only the in-frame ones, with some missing. Here the sample spans about 94,000 clones, 75% to 95% being singletons. The source material was blood. The chain is built from TRBV4-1 and TRBJ2-7; possibly TRBD2 for D (5 bases). The TCR sequence derives from a woman younger than 30 in good health. The CDR3 reads CASSQVTGNEQYF. The CDR3 DNA sequence: TGCGCCAGCAGCCAAGTGACCGGGAACGAGCAGTACTTC.